This TCR beta chain was recovered during a study of CD8 T cells in Susac syndrome. The authors reverse transcribed 0.5 to 1 ug RNA with random hexamers. The CDR3 of TCR beta was amplified by immunoSEQ multiplex PCR across 54 Vbeta and 13 Jbeta. TCRdb reanalysed the immunoSEQ multiplex PCR reads using MiXCR and keeps one entry per CDR3 protein. The table records approximately 220,000 distinct CDR3 sequences, over 90% of them present only once. TCR beta was sequenced from blood CD8+ and CD4+ T cells. Negative isolation was used for CD8+ and CD4+ T cells and FACS enrichment for TEMRA cells. Germline V gene data show CDR1 as SQVTM and CDR2 as ANQGSEA. CDR3 length: 14 amino acids. V gave up 4 bases and J gave up 3 bases; unmatched junction bases: 6.

This TCR was sampled from a human donor with multiple sclerosis. V and J are TRBV29-1 and TRBJ2-5; 9 nucleotides match TRBD2. The sequencing input was CD4+ T cells from PBMCs. Here the CDR3 DNA reads TGCAGCGTTGGGCTCGGCGGGGGGGAAGAGACCCAGTACTTC. It specifies CSVGLGGGEETQYF. The complete variable domain, with remaining parts taken from reference TRBV29-1 and TRBJ2-5, reads SAVISQKPSRDICQRGTSLTIQCQVDSQVTMMFWYRQQPGQSLTLIATANQGSEATYESGFVIDKFPISRPNLTFSTLTVSNMSPEDSSIYLCSVGLGGGEETQYFGPGTRLLVL.